Following are 20 T cell receptor beta chains from one sample sequenced in a study of blood T cell repertoires in COVID-19. Data came from immunoSEQ multiplex PCR; TCRdb stores just in-frame clones and leaves some out. The sample lists around 480,000 clones; approximately 86% were seen once. Sequencing used PBMCs or T cells enriched from blood (not recorded which). The receptor source for this set is a woman aged 18-29 years who had recovered from COVID-19.

V is TRBV3-1 (or the pseudogene TRBV3-2) and J is TRBJ1-1; D is unclear. Per the germline V gene, CDR1 is LGHDT and CDR2 is YNNKEL (reference sequence). CDR3 length equals 15 residues. Trimming removed 3 bases from V and 6 bases from J, with 17 bases in between. CDR3 amino acids: CASSHFGEGGAEAFF. In DNA form, the CDR3 reads TGTGCCAGCAGCCACTTCGGGGAAGGTGGTGCTGAAGCTTTCTTT.

A note on this clone: The same CDR3 also results from other DNA sequences found in this sample. The chain carries TRBV11-3 and TRBJ2-5; D is possibly TRBD1 (6 bases). This CDR3 contains 13 residues. V lost 1 base and J 3 bases, leaving 6 bases between the germline ends. The germline CDR1 and CDR2 sequences are SGHNT and YENEEA. The CDR3 protein is CASSLGTEETQYF. The DNA of the CDR3 is TGTGCCAGCAGCTTAGGGACAGAAGAGACCCAGTACTTC.

The V call is TRBV6-5, the J call TRBJ1-2; D remains unclear. This CDR3 region has 14 residues. The ends were cut back, 6 bases at V and 1 base at J, with 12 bases in the middle. Germline values: CDR1 MNHEY, CDR2 SVGAGI. The CDR3 sequence: CASSRGLHNYGYTF. CDR3 DNA: TGTGCCAGCAGCCGAGGACTCCATAACTATGGCTACACCTTC.

The rearrangement joins TRBV7-3 to TRBJ2-1, with 9 positions matching TRBD2. V was pared by 3 bases and J by 8 bases, with 8 bases of the junction left unmatched. The germline gives CDR1 SGHTA, CDR2 FQGTGA. The CDR3 runs 15 residues. The CDR3 sequence is CASSFSGGASDEQFF. DNA of the CDR3: TGTGCCAGCAGCTTTAGCGGGGGTGCGAGTGATGAGCAGTTCTTC. Complete variable domain (other parts from reference TRBV7-3 and TRBJ2-1): GAGVSQTPSNKVTEKGKYVELRCDPISGHTALYWYRQSLGQGPEFLIYFQGTGAADDSGLPNDRFFAVRPEGSVSTLKIQRTERGDSAVYLCASSFSGGASDEQFFGPGTRLTVL.

This chain joins TRBV6-5 and TRBJ1-1, with 7 bases lining up with TRBD1. V lost 5 bases, J lost 4 bases, and 7 bases stayed unmatched. The CDR3 contains 14 residues. Germline CDR1 and CDR2: MNHEY and SVGAGI. The CDR3 loop reads CASSPSTGVTEAFF. CDR3 DNA sequence: TGTGCCAGCAGTCCAAGTACAGGGGTCACTGAAGCTTTCTTT.

The V gene is TRBV6-5, the J gene TRBJ2-7; D perhaps matches TRBD1 (5 bases). Per germline, CDR1 MNHEY and CDR2 SVGAGI. V was shortened by 6 bases and J by 3 bases, with 15 bases between the two germline ends. This CDR3 spans 14 amino acids. CDR3 residues: CASSPRASFYEQYF. CDR3 nucleotides: TGTGCCAGCAGCCCCAGGGCCTCCTTCTACGAGCAGTACTTC.

V is TRBV7-9 and J is TRBJ1-4; tentative D call: TRBD1 (5 bases). The germline gives CDR1 SEHNR, CDR2 FQNEAQ (reference sequence). The CDR3 runs 17 residues. The germline V and J ends were trimmed by 4 bases and 6 bases, with 21 bases remaining between them. The CDR3 is CASSSLRPGSEDEKLFF. The CDR3 DNA sequence: TGTGCCAGCAGCTCTCTTCGCCCAGGGTCCGAGGATGAAAAACTGTTTTTT.

This clone has just a few counts. This chain joins TRBV15 and TRBJ1-1; D may be TRBD1 (5 bases). Trimming left V 1 base short and J 4 bases short, with 10 bases between. The germline V gene has CDR1 LNHNV and CDR2 YYDKDF (reference sequence). The CDR3 covers 14 residues. DNA of the CDR3: TGTGCCACCAGCAGAGGGGGTGACAGCACTGAAGCTTTCTTT. Its translation: CATSRGGDSTEAFF. The full variable domain, with the rest looked up from reference TRBV15 and TRBJ1-1, is DAMVIQNPRYQVTQFGKPVTLSCSQTLNHNVMYWYQQKSSQAPKLLFHYYDKDFNNEADTPDNFQSRRPNTSFCFLDIRSPGLGDTAMYLCATSRGGDSTEAFFGQGTRLTVV.

The rearrangement links TRBV5-6 to TRBJ1-6; TRBD1 matches 7 bases. Looked up from germline, CDR1 is SGHDT and CDR2 is YYEEEE. The length of the CDR3 is 17 residues. V lost 3 bases, J lost 6 bases, and 12 bases stayed unmatched. The CDR3 nucleotides read TGTGCCAGCAGCTCGCCTGGGCAGGGGGGTGGTAATTCACCCCTCCACTTT. Translated: CASSSPGQGGGNSPLHF.

The V gene is TRBV2, the J gene TRBJ2-7; tentative D call: TRBD1 (5 bases). CDR1 and CDR2 from the germline V gene are SNHLY and FYNNEI. Trimming shortened V by 8 bases and J by 2 bases, and 10 bases separated the two germline ends. The CDR3 consists of 12 residues. In DNA form, the CDR3 reads TGTGCCAGCGTCGGACAACCCTACGAGCAGTACTTC. Amino acids: CASVGQPYEQYF.

This chain connects TRBV3-1 (or the pseudogene TRBV3-2) to TRBJ2-3; perhaps TRBD2 as D (5 bases). With 3 bases removed from V and 2 bases from J, the gap between germline ends came to 15 bases. Germline V lookup: CDR1 LGHDT, CDR2 YNNKEL (reference sequence). The CDR3 length is 16 residues. CDR3 in DNA: TGTGCCAGCAGCCACGTGCCGGGATCTACCACAGATACGCAGTATTTT. Translation: CASSHVPGSTTDTQYF.

Worth noting for this clone: Additional DNA sequences in this sample encode the identical CDR3. The CDR3 DNA reads as TGCGCCAGCAGCCCGGGGGACAGTTCCTACGAGCAGTACTTC. It codes for CASSPGDSSYEQYF. The J gene is TRBJ2-7, the V gene TRBV5-1; possible D gene TRBD1, 7 bases. Germline V lookup: CDR1 SGHRS, CDR2 YFSETQ. This CDR3 has 14 residues. Trimming removed 4 bases at V and 1 base at J, with 12 bases between.

This clone was detected once. The chain joins TRBV3-1 (or the pseudogene TRBV3-2) to TRBJ1-6; 7 bases match TRBD1. V shed 2 bases, J shed 6 bases, and the junction held 4 bases outside the gene matches. The CDR3 is made up of 15 amino acids. Germline-derived CDR1 and CDR2 are LGHDT and YNNKEL (reference sequence). CDR3 region: CASSQRDRPNSPLHF. For the CDR3, the DNA is TGTGCCAGCAGCCAAAGGGACAGACCTAATTCACCCCTCCACTTT.

V gene TRBV7-2 combines with J gene TRBJ2-5, with 9 bases lining up with TRBD2. CDR1 is SGHTA, CDR2 FQGNSA, per germline. Trimming took 5 bases from V and 4 from J; bases not matched to a gene: 2. This CDR3 comprises 13 residues. The CDR3 loop reads CASSVLAGETQYF. DNA for the CDR3: TGTGCCAGCAGCGTACTAGCGGGAGAGACCCAGTACTTC.

The chain joins TRBV30 to TRBJ1-6, with D maybe TRBD1 (5 bases). CDR1 and CDR2 from the germline V gene are GTSNPN and SVGIG (reference sequence). This CDR3 has 15 amino acids. Trimming removed 6 bases from V and 9 bases from J, with 21 bases in between. The CDR3 reads CACRGTTASRSPLHF. The CDR3 DNA reads TGTGCCTGCCGGGGGACGACAGCCAGCCGTTCACCCCTCCACTTT.

The chain carries TRBV2 and TRBJ1-1; a possible D gene is TRBD1 (5 bases). The CDR3 sequence is 14 residues long. V gave up 6 bases and J gave up 0 bases, with 11 bases separating them. Germline CDR1 is SNHLY and CDR2 is FYNNEI. CDR3 residues: CASSLREMNTEAFF. The CDR3 DNA is TGTGCCAGCAGCCTCAGGGAAATGAACACTGAAGCTTTCTTT. Complete variable domain (other parts from reference TRBV2 and TRBJ1-1): EPEVTQTPSHQVTQMGQEVILRCVPISNHLYFYWYRQILGQKVEFLVSFYNNEISEKSEIFDDQFSVERPDGSNFTLKIRSTKLEDSAMYFCASSLREMNTEAFFGQGTRLTVV.

This chain joins TRBV18 and TRBJ1-1; D remains unclear. V was clipped by 0 bases and J by 2 bases, with 16 bases between them. Germline V gene sequence: CDR1 KGHSH, CDR2 LQKENI. This CDR3 contains 17 residues. In DNA form, the CDR3 reads TGTGCCAGCTCACCACCTACAGCCCCAGGTGGTAACACTGAAGCTTTCTTT. This translates into CASSPPTAPGGNTEAFF.

This clone appeared a few times. The J gene is TRBJ2-7, the V gene TRBV7-9; 12 positions match TRBD1. This CDR3 is built from 16 residues. The germline gives CDR1 SEHNR, CDR2 FQNEAQ (reference sequence). The V gene end was trimmed by 5 bases and the J gene end by 7 bases; junction bases not matched to a gene: 12. CDR3 amino acids: CASSPGVGQGAWEQYF. The CDR3 coding sequence is TGTGCCAGCAGCCCCGGGGTGGGACAGGGGGCGTGGGAGCAGTACTTC.

The V and J genes are TRBV10-2 and TRBJ1-4; TRBD1 agrees at 8 bases. Germline V gives CDR1 WSHSY, CDR2 SAAADI. Trimming took 6 bases from V and 8 from J; bases not matched to a gene: 8. This CDR3 contains 14 residues. DNA for the CDR3: TGCGCCAGCAGGAAGGCAGGGGGCGAAGAAAAACTGTTTTTT. Translation gives CASRKAGGEEKLFF.

This CDR3 is CASSLTRGHEKLFF. In nucleotides, the CDR3 is TGCGCCAGCAGCTTAACCAGGGGGCACGAAAAACTGTTTTTT. The J gene is TRBJ1-4, the V gene TRBV5-1, with TRBD1 identical over 8 bases. CDR1 is SGHRS and CDR2 is YFSETQ in the germline V gene. The CDR3 covers 14 residues. V shed 2 bases and J 8 bases; nucleotides not matched to a gene: 5.